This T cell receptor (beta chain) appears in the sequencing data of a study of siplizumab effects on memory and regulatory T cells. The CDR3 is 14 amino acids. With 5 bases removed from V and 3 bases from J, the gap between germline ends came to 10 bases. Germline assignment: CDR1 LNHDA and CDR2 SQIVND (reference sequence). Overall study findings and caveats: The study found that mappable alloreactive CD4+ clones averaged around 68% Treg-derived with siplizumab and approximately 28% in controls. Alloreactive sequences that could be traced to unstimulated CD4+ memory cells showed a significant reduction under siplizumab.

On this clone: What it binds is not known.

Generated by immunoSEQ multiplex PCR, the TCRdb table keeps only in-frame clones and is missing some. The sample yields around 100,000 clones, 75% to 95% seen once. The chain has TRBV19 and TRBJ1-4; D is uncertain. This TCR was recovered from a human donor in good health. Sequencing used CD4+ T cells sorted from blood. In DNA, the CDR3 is TGTGCCAGTAGTGCCCCGGGATCTAATGAAAAACTGTTTTTT. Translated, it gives CASSAPGSNEKLFF. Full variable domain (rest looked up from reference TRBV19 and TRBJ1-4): DGGITQSPKYLFRKEGQNVTLSCEQNLNHDAMYWYRQDPGQGLRLIYYSQIVNDFQKGDIAEGYSVSREKKESFPLTVTSAQKNPTAFYLCASSAPGSNEKLFFGSGTQLSVL.